The sequence of this T cell receptor beta chain was determined in a study of blood T cell repertoires in COVID-19 (dated by TCRdb to the early 2020s). Turning to the overall study: ImmuneRACE Cohort 3 recovered participants were defined by two consecutive negative NP/OP PCR tests, healthcare professional clearance, or symptom resolution. HLA class I and class II types, where available, came from metadata supplied by the sample provider rather than from assay-based typing. The sample metadata nearly always contained a de-identified subject ID, COVID-19 status, age in years and sex. The samples were drawn from two sources: the first 160 participants of the ongoing ImmuneRACE study, and 1,254 subjects contributed by 6 global collaborators. The material from the prospective study consisted of cDNA or gDNA derived from T cells, B-cell-depleted T cells, or PBMCs. Subjects who had been exposed to COVID-19, were actively infected with it, or had recovered from it provided the deeply sampled blood TCRbeta repertoires that made up the dataset. The repertoires were released in a freely available public database meant as a resource for research on the immune response to SARS-CoV-2. Collaborator samples came from the United States, Italy and Spain and covered acute and convalescent phases of COVID-19.

TCRbeta CDR3 regions were amplified from genomic DNA using the immunoSEQ Assay, a bias-controlled multiplex PCR. The source study handled its data this way. The number of nucleated cells in each sample was estimated by amplification of reference gene primers within the assay. To quantify the absolute abundance of each unique TCRbeta CDR3 rearrangement, sequence reads were collapsed and filtered. For each sample, productive Simpson clonality was calculated by taking the square root of Simpson's diversity index across productive rearrangements. TCRdb limited this immuneACCESS table to in-frame rearrangements with V and J called. A share of clones is missing; checked studies link under half to unresolved V genes, and the rest is unexplained. For V, J and clone size, that table is used; D and trimming come from the DNA. The sample has roughly 340,000 clones on record, roughly 86% of them singletons. The ten most abundant clones make up approximately 1.9% of the sample.

Ends trimmed: V by 5 bases, J by 10 bases; bases unmatched to a gene: 7. There are 14 amino acids in the CDR3, from cysteine to phenylalanine inclusive. Just the 42-base CDR3 DNA is kept, in frame starting at base 1. Per the germline V gene, MNHEY is the CDR1 and SVGAGI is the CDR2. Participants in the prospective study were enrolled through a virtual design, were aged roughly 18 to 100 years, and lived in 20 to 30 United States geographic areas. In the prospective study, participants were assigned to cohorts based on the clinical history participants reported in a screening survey and a study questionnaire. Mobile phlebotomists in the prospective study collected whole blood, serum and a nasopharyngeal or oropharyngeal swab from every participant. Over a roughly 2-month period, participants in the prospective study had the option of providing additional blood draws and questionnaires. Blood samples from the prospective study were shipped frozen or at room temperature prior to DNA extraction.

On this clone itself: Its recognized antigen is unknown. No base-level quality is on record; no much larger clone is a single base apart.

Results and caveats for the whole study, not just this receptor: The amount of clinical and demographic metadata varied by source and participant and was provided uncurated.

Recombination joined TRBV6-5 with TRBJ1-6; TRBD1 fits 8 bases in the junction. This receptor was taken from a man in his forties in a cohort exposed to, infected with or recovered from COVID-19 (not recorded which). The specimen sequenced was PBMCs or T cells enriched from blood (not recorded which). The nucleotides are TGTGCCAGCAGTCCTGACAGGGGATGGTCACCCCTCCACTTT. Its protein is CASSPDRGWSPLHF.